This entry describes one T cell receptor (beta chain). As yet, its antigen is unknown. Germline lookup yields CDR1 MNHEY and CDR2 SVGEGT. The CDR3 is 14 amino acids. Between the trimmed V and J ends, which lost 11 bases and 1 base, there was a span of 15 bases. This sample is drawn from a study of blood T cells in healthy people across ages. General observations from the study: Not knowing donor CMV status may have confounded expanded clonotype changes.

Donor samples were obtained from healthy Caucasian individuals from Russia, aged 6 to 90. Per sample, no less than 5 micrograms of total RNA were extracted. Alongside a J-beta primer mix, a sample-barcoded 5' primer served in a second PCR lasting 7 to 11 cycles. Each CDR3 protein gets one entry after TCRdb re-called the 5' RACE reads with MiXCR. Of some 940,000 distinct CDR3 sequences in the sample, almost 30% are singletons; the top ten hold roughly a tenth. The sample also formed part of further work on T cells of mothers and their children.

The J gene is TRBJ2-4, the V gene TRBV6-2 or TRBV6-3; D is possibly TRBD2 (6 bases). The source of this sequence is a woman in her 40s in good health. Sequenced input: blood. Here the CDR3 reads CARGIRGAKNIQYF. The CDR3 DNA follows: TGTGCCCGCGGAATCCGGGGGGCCAAAAACATTCAGTACTTC.